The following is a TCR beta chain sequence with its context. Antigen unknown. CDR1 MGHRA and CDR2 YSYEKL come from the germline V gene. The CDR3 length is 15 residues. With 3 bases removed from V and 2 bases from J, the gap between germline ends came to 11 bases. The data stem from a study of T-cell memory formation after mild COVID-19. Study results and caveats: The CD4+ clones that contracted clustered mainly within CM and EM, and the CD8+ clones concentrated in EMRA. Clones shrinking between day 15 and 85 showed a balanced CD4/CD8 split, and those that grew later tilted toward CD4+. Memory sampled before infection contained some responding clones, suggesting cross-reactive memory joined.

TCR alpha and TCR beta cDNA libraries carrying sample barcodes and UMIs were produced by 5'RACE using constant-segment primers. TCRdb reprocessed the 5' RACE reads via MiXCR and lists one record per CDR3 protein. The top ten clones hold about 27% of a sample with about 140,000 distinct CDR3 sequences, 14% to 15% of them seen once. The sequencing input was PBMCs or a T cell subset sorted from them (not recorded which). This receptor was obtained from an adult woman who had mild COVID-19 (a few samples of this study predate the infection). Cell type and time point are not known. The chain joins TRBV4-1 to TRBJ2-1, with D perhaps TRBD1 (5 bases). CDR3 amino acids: CASSQGLLPYNEQFF. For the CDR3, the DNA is TGCGCCAGCAGCCAGGGGCTATTACCCTACAATGAGCAGTTCTTC.